This record concerns one TCR beta chain sequence. Its matching antigen is unknown. This specimen comes from a study of identifying expanded T cells in peripheral blood. This table comes from immunoSEQ multiplex PCR, and its TCRdb copy is limited to in-frame clones, with some not included. The sample lists tens of thousands of clones, roughly 81% occurring once. Study-level findings and limits: Technical replicates showed around 1.2 changed clones; roughly two weeks around 15; four weeks 19.

The receptor was isolated from a person aged 18-70 years in good health. Source material: blood.

CDR3 sequence reads: CATSKGLASTDTQYF. CDR3 DNA sequence: TGTGCCACCAGCAAAGGACTAGCTAGCACAGATACGCAGTATTTT. The chain couples TRBV15 to TRBJ2-3; 8 bases agree with TRBD2. J lost 0 bases, V lost 4 bases, and 3 bases had no gene match. This CDR3 is 15 amino acids long. CDR1 LNHNV and CDR2 YYDKDF come from the germline V gene (reference sequence).